The 24 T cell receptor beta chains in this list originate from one sample, sequenced in a study of cytomegalovirus exposure and HLA in healthy donors. PCR employed 60 Vbeta and 13 Jbeta primers. Sequencing used immunoSEQ multiplex PCR; TCRdb keeps in-frame clones, though not all of them. The sample records around 140,000 clones, about 71% being singletons. The sample consisted of PBMCs. These receptor sequences come from a woman aged 55-70 years in good health and CMV-seropositive.

The rearrangement links TRBV14 to TRBJ1-1; D is ambiguous. The length of the CDR3 is 16 residues. Germline V gene sequence: CDR1 SGHDN, CDR2 FVKESK. V lost 1 base, J lost 5 bases, and 17 bases lay in between. CDR3 in amino acids: CASSQVARMPPTEAFF. For the CDR3, the DNA is TGTGCCAGCAGCCAAGTAGCGCGGATGCCCCCAACTGAAGCTTTCTTT.

The J gene is TRBJ1-1, the V gene TRBV4-2; the match to TRBD1 covers 9 bases. This CDR3 spans 16 amino acids. V was pared by 0 bases and J by 3 bases, with 5 bases of the junction left unmatched. The germline gives CDR1 LGHNA, CDR2 YNFKEQ. CDR3 in DNA: TGTGCCAGCAGCCAAGATTTAACAGGGGGCTACACTGAAGCTTTCTTT. Amino acids: CASSQDLTGGYTEAFF.

The rearrangement links TRBV7-2 to TRBJ2-2, with D maybe TRBD2 (5 bases). This CDR3 is 16 amino acids long. V was shortened by 6 bases and J by 4 bases, with 18 bases between the two germline ends. Germline assignment: CDR1 SGHTA and CDR2 FQGNSA. The CDR3 spells CASSQRTPYGTGELFF. The CDR3 region has the DNA TGTGCCAGCAGTCAACGGACTCCCTATGGCACCGGGGAGCTGTTTTTT.

This clone was counted a few times. V and J are TRBV28 and TRBJ1-1; D possibly corresponds to TRBD1 (6 bases). CDR3 size: 15 residues. V shed 5 bases and J shed 1 base, with 14 bases lying between them. Germline V CDR1 and CDR2: MDHEN, SYDVKM. CDR3 bases: TGTGCCAGCAGTCCACAGGGTAAGGGGAACACTGAAGCTTTCTTT. Translation: CASSPQGKGNTEAFF.

The chain joins TRBV13 to TRBJ1-5, with D possibly matching TRBD1 (5 bases). Germline assignment: CDR1 PRHDT and CDR2 FYEKMQ (reference sequence). V dropped 3 bases and J dropped 2 bases, with 5 bases sitting between them. CDR3 length equals 13 residues. CDR3 sequence: CASSFRGNQPQHF. Here the CDR3 DNA reads TGTGCCAGCAGCTTCAGGGGCAATCAGCCCCAGCATTTT.

The rearrangement joins TRBV14 to TRBJ2-5; 7 bases are shared with TRBD2. CDR3 length: 15 residues. Germline V CDR1 and CDR2: SGHDN, FVKESK. V trimming: 3 bases; J trimming: 5 bases; junction bases outside the gene matches: 9. The CDR3 region has the DNA TGTGCCAGCAGCCAGGGAGCGGGAAGGTCGGAGACCCAGTACTTC. Amino acids: CASSQGAGRSETQYF.

This chain uses TRBV5-1 with TRBJ2-1, with D perhaps TRBD2 (6 bases). Germline-derived CDR1 and CDR2 are SGHRS and YFSETQ. CDR3 size: 15 residues. V lost 3 bases and J lost 0, with 10 bases in between. CDR3 sequence: CASSSAGNSYNEQFF. In DNA, the CDR3 is TGCGCCAGCAGCTCAGCGGGTAACTCCTACAATGAGCAGTTCTTC.

This clone has only a few counts. The rearrangement joins TRBV19 to TRBJ1-1, with 9 bases lining up with TRBD1. The germline gives CDR1 LNHDA, CDR2 SQIVND (reference sequence). The trim removed 5 bases at V and 9 bases at J, leaving 7 bases unmatched. The CDR3 loop spans 13 amino acids. The CDR3 region has the DNA TGTGCCAGTAGTCCCCCGGGACAGGGAAAAGCTTTCTTT. The encoded protein is CASSPPGQGKAFF.

The chain joins TRBV19 to TRBJ2-3, with TRBD2 matching over 7 bases. The junction had 9 bases not matched to a gene; V was cut back by 6 bases and J by 3 bases. CDR3 length equals 15 residues. The V gene's germline CDR1 is LNHDA and CDR2 SQIVND (reference sequence). In nucleotides, the CDR3 is TGTGCCAGTAGCCCGAGCGGGAAAGCGACAGATACGCAGTATTTT. Translation gives CASSPSGKATDTQYF.

For the CDR3, the DNA is TGTGCCAGCAGCTACCAGAATCAGCCCCAGCATTTT. Translation: CASSYQNQPQHF. The chain has TRBV7-2 and TRBJ1-5; D unresolved. CDR3 size: 12 residues. Trimming removed 4 bases at V and 4 bases at J, with 5 bases between. From germline, CDR1 is SGHTA and CDR2 FQGNSA.

This clone was observed once. V and J are TRBV7-8 and TRBJ2-7; TRBD2 aligns across 16 bases. Germline loops: CDR1 SGHVS, CDR2 FQNEAQ. Trimming removed 8 bases from V and 2 bases from J; junction bases left unmatched: 12. This CDR3 comprises 18 residues. CDR3 nucleotide sequence: TGTGCCAGCCAACTACCGGGACTAGCGGGAGGGCGAACCTACGAGCAGTACTTC. Its protein product is CASQLPGLAGGRTYEQYF.

The DNA of the CDR3 is TGTGCCAGCAGCGTCATGACTAGCGGGAGTAGGGTCTACACCGGGGAGCTGTTTTTT. Translated, it gives CASSVMTSGSRVYTGELFF. The V gene is TRBV9, the J gene TRBJ2-2, with 12 bases identical to TRBD2. Germline-derived CDR1 and CDR2 are SGDLS and YYNGEE. The CDR3 contains 19 residues. The V and J ends lost 2 bases and 3 bases, in that order; junction bases with no gene match: 11.

The chain links TRBV9 to TRBJ2-3, with 7 bases lining up with TRBD2. With V trimmed by 4 bases and J by 1 base, 6 bases remained unmatched. Germline V gene data show CDR1 as SGDLS and CDR2 as YYNGEE. The CDR3 has 15 residues. This chain's CDR3 is CASSPLAFGTDTQYF. The CDR3 nucleotides read TGTGCCAGCAGCCCACTAGCGTTCGGCACAGATACGCAGTATTTT.

This clone showed up just once. V and J are TRBV6-5 and TRBJ1-2; 10 nucleotides match TRBD1. The J segment lost 9 bases and the V segment lost 5 bases, leaving 9 bases of the junction unmatched. The germline V gene encodes CDR1 MNHEY and CDR2 SVGAGI. CDR3 size: 14 residues. The CDR3 coding sequence is TGTGCCAGCAGTCAGGGACAGGGGAGGTTCAGCTACACCTTC. Translation gives CASSQGQGRFSYTF.

The chain combines TRBV5-1 with TRBJ2-3, with TRBD2 identical over 8 bases. Germline values: CDR1 SGHRS, CDR2 YFSETQ. The CDR3 extends over 14 amino acids. J lost 3 bases, V lost 4 bases, and 4 bases had no gene match. DNA for the CDR3: TGCGCCAGCAGCCCCGGGAGGGGAACAGATACGCAGTATTTT. Translating gives CASSPGRGTDTQYF.

This clone was counted between two and nine times. The chain links TRBV7-6 to TRBJ1-5; no reliable D call. Trimming stripped 3 bases from V and 0 bases from J, with 3 bases between. Germline V gene lookup returns CDR1 SGHVS and CDR2 FNYEAQ. The CDR3 is 13 amino acids. CDR3 residues: CASSFGSNQPQHF. In DNA form, the CDR3 reads TGTGCCAGCAGCTTCGGTAGCAATCAGCCCCAGCATTTT. Supplemented by reference TRBV7-6 and TRBJ1-5, the full variable domain reads GAGVSQSPRYKVTKRGQDVALRCDPISGHVSLYWYRQALGQGPEFLTYFNYEAQQDKSGLPNDRFSAERPEGSISTLTIQRTEQRDSAMYRCASSFGSNQPQHFGDGTRLSIL.

The sample holds a few counts of this clone. The chain links TRBV5-4 to TRBJ1-2, with D maybe TRBD1 (5 bases). Trimming removed 2 bases at V and 8 bases at J, with 10 bases between. This CDR3 spans 12 amino acids. Germline assignment: CDR1 SGHNT and CDR2 YYREEE (reference sequence). CDR3 sequence: CASSFWGEGYTF. The CDR3 bases are TGTGCCAGCAGCTTCTGGGGGGAAGGCTACACCTTC.

The chain couples TRBV28 to TRBJ1-1; 7 bases line up with TRBD1. The CDR3 loop spans 15 amino acids. With V trimmed by 7 bases and J by 0 bases, 8 bases remained unmatched. The germline V gene has CDR1 MDHEN and CDR2 SYDVKM. DNA of the CDR3: TGTGCCAGCATCTCCCCGGGACAGATGAACACTGAAGCTTTCTTT. This sequence encodes CASISPGQMNTEAFF.

The rearrangement links TRBV5-4 to TRBJ1-1; 7 positions match TRBD1. Germline CDR1 and CDR2: SGHNT and YYREEE (reference sequence). V dropped 9 bases and J dropped 0; count of bases not matched to a gene: 14. CDR3 length: 16 residues. The CDR3 DNA follows: TGTGCCACTACACAGGGGACAAAACATATGAACACTGAAGCTTTCTTT. This gives the protein CATTQGTKHMNTEAFF.

About this clone itself: The junction departs from germline at one end; a sequencing error may be responsible. The rearrangement joins TRBV7-9 to TRBJ2-1; 10 nucleotides match TRBD2. The CDR3 is 14 residues long. Germline V CDR1 and CDR2: SEHNR, FQNEAQ (reference sequence). The CDR3 sequence: CASSLAGGGAEQFF. CDR3 DNA sequence: TGTGCCAGCAGTTTAGCGGGAGGCGGGGCGGAGCAGTTCTTC. Variable domain in full (rest from reference TRBV7-9 and TRBJ2-1): DTGVSQNPRHKITKRGQNVTFRCDPISEHNRLYWYRQTLGQGPEFLTYFQNEAQLEKSRLLSDRFSAERPKGSFSTLEIQRTEQGDSAMYLCASSLAGGGAEQFFGPGTRLTVL.

This clone was detected a few times. This chain links TRBV6-6 with TRBJ1-5; D uncertain. CDR1 and CDR2 (germline): MNHNY, SVGAGI (reference sequence). The CDR3 is 14 amino acids. V gave up 2 bases and J gave up 7 bases, with 12 bases separating them. Here the CDR3 reads CASSYEGRVQPQHF. CDR3 sequence (DNA): TGTGCCAGCAGTTACGAGGGTAGGGTCCAGCCCCAGCATTTT.

This chain connects TRBV6-1 to TRBJ1-5; a possible D gene is TRBD1 (6 bases). V lost 5 bases and J lost 3, with 11 bases in between. The CDR3 is 14 amino acids. Germline V CDR1 and CDR2: MNHNS, SASEGT. CDR3 residues: CASSRGQSNQPQHF. The CDR3 coding sequence is TGTGCCAGCAGTCGAGGACAGTCCAATCAGCCCCAGCATTTT.

CDR3: CAIRRTTGVDTEAFF. The CDR3 DNA follows: TGTGCCATCAGGCGCACTACAGGGGTGGACACTGAAGCTTTCTTT. The V gene is TRBV10-3, the J gene TRBJ1-1, with 7 bases that match TRBD1. CDR3 size: 15 residues. V shed 6 bases and J 3 bases; nucleotides not matched to a gene: 10. Germline lookup yields CDR1 ENHRY and CDR2 SYGVKD.

CDR3 sequence (DNA): TGCGCCAGCAGCCAAGATGGGACTAGCGGGCACACAGATACGCAGTATTTT. Its translation: CASSQDGTSGHTDTQYF. The chain is built from TRBV4-1 and TRBJ2-3; 12 bases agree with TRBD2. Germline-derived CDR1 and CDR2 are MGHRA and YSYEKL. V trimming: 0 bases; J trimming: 2 bases; junction bases outside the gene matches: 3. This CDR3 region has 17 residues.